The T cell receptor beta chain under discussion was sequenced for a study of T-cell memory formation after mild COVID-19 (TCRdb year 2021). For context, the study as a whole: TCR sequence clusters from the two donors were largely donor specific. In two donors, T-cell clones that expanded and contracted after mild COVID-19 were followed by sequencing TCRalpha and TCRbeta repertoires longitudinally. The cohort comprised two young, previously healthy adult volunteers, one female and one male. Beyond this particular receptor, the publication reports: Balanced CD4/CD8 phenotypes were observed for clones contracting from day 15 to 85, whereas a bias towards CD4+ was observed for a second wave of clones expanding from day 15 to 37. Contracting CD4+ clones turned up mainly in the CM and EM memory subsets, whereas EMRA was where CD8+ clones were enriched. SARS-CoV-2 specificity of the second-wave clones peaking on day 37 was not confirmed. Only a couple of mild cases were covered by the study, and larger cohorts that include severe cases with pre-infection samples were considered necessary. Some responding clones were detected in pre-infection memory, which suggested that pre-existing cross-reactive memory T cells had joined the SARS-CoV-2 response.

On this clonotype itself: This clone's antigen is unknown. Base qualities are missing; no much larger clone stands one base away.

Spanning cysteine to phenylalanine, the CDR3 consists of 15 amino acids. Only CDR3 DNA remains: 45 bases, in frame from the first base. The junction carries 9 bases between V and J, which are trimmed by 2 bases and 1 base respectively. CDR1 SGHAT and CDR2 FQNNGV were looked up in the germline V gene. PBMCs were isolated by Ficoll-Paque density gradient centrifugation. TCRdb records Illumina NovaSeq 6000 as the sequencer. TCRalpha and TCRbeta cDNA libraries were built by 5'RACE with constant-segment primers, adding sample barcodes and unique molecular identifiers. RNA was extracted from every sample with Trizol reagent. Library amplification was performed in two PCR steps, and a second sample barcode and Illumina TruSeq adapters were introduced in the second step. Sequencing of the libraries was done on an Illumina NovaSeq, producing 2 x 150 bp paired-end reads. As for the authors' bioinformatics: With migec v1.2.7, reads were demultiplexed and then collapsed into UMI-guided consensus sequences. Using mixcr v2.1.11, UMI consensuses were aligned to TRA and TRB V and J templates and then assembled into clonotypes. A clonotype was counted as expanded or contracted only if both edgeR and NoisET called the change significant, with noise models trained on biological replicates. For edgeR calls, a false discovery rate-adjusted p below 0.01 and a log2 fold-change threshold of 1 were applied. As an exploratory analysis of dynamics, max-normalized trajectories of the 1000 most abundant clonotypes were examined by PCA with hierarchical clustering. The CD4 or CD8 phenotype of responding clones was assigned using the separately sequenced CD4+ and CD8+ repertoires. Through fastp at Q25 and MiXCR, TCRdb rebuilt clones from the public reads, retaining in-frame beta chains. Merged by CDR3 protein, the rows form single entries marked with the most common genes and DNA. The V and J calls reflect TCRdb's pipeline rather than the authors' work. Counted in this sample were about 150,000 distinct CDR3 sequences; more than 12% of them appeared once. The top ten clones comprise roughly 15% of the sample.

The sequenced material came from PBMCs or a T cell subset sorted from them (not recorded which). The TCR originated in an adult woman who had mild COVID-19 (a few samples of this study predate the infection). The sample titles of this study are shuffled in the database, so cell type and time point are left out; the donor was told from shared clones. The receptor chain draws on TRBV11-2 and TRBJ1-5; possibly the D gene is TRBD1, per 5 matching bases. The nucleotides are TGTGCCAGCAGCTTATGGGCAGGGAGCAATCAGCCCCAGCATTTT. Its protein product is CASSLWAGSNQPQHF. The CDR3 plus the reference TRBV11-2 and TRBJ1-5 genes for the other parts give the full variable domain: EAGVAQSPRYKIIEKRQSVAFWCNPISGHATLYWYQQILGQGPKLLIQFQNNGVVDDSQLPKDRFSAERLKGVDSTLKIQPAKLEDSAVYLCASSLWAGSNQPQHFGDGTRLSIL.